The 18 T cell receptor beta chains below all came from one sample that was sequenced in a study of T cells in Graves' hyperthyroidism and ophthalmopathy. The source material, RNA transcripts, was used to amplify TCR beta CDR3 regions. First-round RT-PCR targeting the TCR CDR3 was performed with the HTBI primer set. TCRdb processed the multiplex PCR reads anew with MiXCR; each CDR3 protein has one entry. The table includes fewer than 450,000 distinct CDR3 sequences, roughly 15% detected once. The source material was blood. These receptors all come from a woman aged 55-70 years with Graves' ophthalmopathy.

The chain combines TRBV12-3 or TRBV12-4 with TRBJ2-1; the D is unclear. The CDR3 contains 17 residues. Deletions cut 0 bases from V and 0 bases from J, with 12 bases between. This chain's CDR3 is CASSLAFADLSYNEQFF. The CDR3, as DNA: TGTGCCAGCAGTTTAGCGTTCGCGGACCTCTCCTACAATGAGCAGTTCTTC.

In its sample, this clonotype was seen a few times. The genes are TRBV7-9 and TRBJ1-4; 8 bases align to TRBD1. Germline values: CDR1 SEHNR, CDR2 FQNEAQ (reference sequence). The length of the CDR3 is 18 residues. V trimming: 3 bases; J trimming: 0 bases; junction bases outside the gene matches: 9. The CDR3 region is CASSFGGTQGATNEKLFF. In nucleotides, the CDR3 is TGTGCCAGCAGCTTCGGGGGGACACAGGGGGCAACTAATGAAAAACTGTTTTTT.

The CDR3 is CSVEQGYEQFF. The CDR3 DNA reads as TGCAGTGTTGAACAGGGCTATGAGCAGTTCTTC. This rearrangement joins TRBV20-1 to TRBJ2-1, with D perhaps TRBD1 (6 bases). V lost 7 bases, J lost 8 bases, and 12 bases lay in between. The CDR3 length is 11 residues. Germline CDR1 reads DFQATT; CDR2 reads SNEGSKA (reference sequence).

This chain uses TRBV9 with TRBJ2-5; 9 positions agree with TRBD1. Trimming cost V 5 bases and J 4 bases; bases outside gene matches: 6. This CDR3 comprises 14 residues. Per the germline V gene, CDR1 is SGDLS and CDR2 is YYNGEE. The CDR3 is CASSKQGAGETQYF. The CDR3 nucleotides are TGTGCCAGCAGTAAACAGGGGGCAGGAGAGACCCAGTACTTC.

This clonotype has a handful of counts. This sequence may be a read error, since a much larger clone differs from it by one base. V usage is TRBV12-3 or TRBV12-4 and J usage is TRBJ2-2, with D possibly TRBD2 on 5 matching bases. The CDR3 is made up of 13 amino acids. The CDR3 spells CASSFGETGELLF. CDR3 bases: TGTGCCAGCAGTTTCGGGGAGACCGGGGAGCTGCTTTTT.

J is TRBJ2-1 and V is TRBV4-2, with D tentatively TRBD2 (6 bases). Germline values: CDR1 LGHNA, CDR2 YNFKEQ. The V end was cut by 2 bases, the J end by 7 bases, with 9 bases between. The CDR3 runs to 13 residues. DNA of the CDR3: TGTGCCAGCAGCCAACGGGACTCTAATGAGCAGTTCTTC. As protein: CASSQRDSNEQFF.

The chain carries TRBV27 and TRBJ2-3; a weak D match, TRBD2 (6 bases). Germline CDR1 MNHEY, CDR2 SMNVEV (reference sequence). The CDR3 runs to 18 residues. V lost 2 bases, J lost 6 bases, and 24 bases lay in between. This CDR3 is CASSLSPPLSGRMDTQYF. The CDR3 nucleotides are TGTGCCAGCAGTTTAAGCCCCCCCCTGAGCGGGCGTATGGATACGCAGTATTTT.

This clonotype was detected ten times or more. The chain joins TRBV20-1 to TRBJ2-5; TRBD2 matches at 8 bases. CDR1 DFQATT and CDR2 SNEGSKA come from the germline V gene (reference sequence). V dropped 1 base and J dropped 5; count of bases not matched to a gene: 6. This CDR3 comprises 14 residues. CDR3 coding DNA: TGCAGTGCTAGAGGACACGGGAGGGGTGAGACCCAGTACTTC. This codes for CSARGHGRGETQYF.

CDR3 DNA: TGTGCCAGCAGCTACGACAGTCTTACGTACGAGCAGTACTTC. Protein: CASSYDSLTYEQYF. The V and J genes are TRBV7-2 and TRBJ2-7; D perhaps matches TRBD1 (5 bases). Trimming cost V 4 bases and J 4 bases, with 14 bases left between them. Germline V gene data show CDR1 as SGHTA and CDR2 as FQGNSA. This CDR3 spans 14 amino acids.

The genes are TRBV30 and TRBJ2-3, with D hard to call. The CDR3 contains 12 residues. CDR1 is GTSNPN, CDR2 SVGIG, per germline (reference sequence). V lost 2 bases and J 3 bases, leaving 6 bases between the germline ends. In DNA form, the CDR3 reads TGTGCCTGGAGTAAGGAAACAGATACGCAGTATTTT. This encodes CAWSKETDTQYF. The full variable domain, in which reference TRBV30 and TRBJ2-3 provide the parts outside the CDR3, is SQTIHQWPATLVQPVGSPLSLECTVEGTSNPNLYWYRQAAGRGLQLLFYSVGIGQISSEVPQNLSASRPQDRQFILSSKKLLLSDSGFYLCAWSKETDTQYFGPGTRLTVL.

This clonotype was seen many times. The chain recombines TRBV28 with TRBJ1-2; D is possibly TRBD1 (5 bases). Germline-derived CDR1 and CDR2 are MDHEN and SYDVKM. This CDR3 has 15 amino acids. The germline V and J ends were trimmed by 8 bases and 8 bases, with 24 bases remaining between them. Here the CDR3 DNA reads TGTGCCAGCGAACCCCCTGACAGATTTGAAAACGGCTACACCTTC. Translation gives CASEPPDRFENGYTF.

This clonotype was found a few times. This sequence joins TRBV24-1 and TRBJ2-1; D is uncertain. V dropped 0 bases and J dropped 0 bases, with 8 bases sitting between them. This CDR3 contains 16 residues. CDR1 and CDR2 (germline): KGHDR, SFDVKD. CDR3 protein: CATSDLRTPSYNEQFF. The DNA for the CDR3 is TGTGCCACCAGTGATTTGCGGACCCCCTCCTACAATGAGCAGTTCTTC.

The V call is TRBV25-1, the J call TRBJ1-1; no definite D call. The CDR3 extends over 15 amino acids. Germline values: CDR1 MGHDK, CDR2 SYGVNS. The ends were cut back, 5 bases at V and 5 bases at J, with 18 bases in the middle. The CDR3 bases are TGTGCCAGCAGTCCACAAGCAGAGAGAAAGACTGAAGCTTTCTTT. It is translated as CASSPQAERKTEAFF.

The chain is built from TRBV9 and TRBJ2-1; TRBD1 agrees at 9 bases. The germline V gene has CDR1 SGDLS and CDR2 YYNGEE. V lost 3 bases, J lost 10 bases, and 26 bases stayed unmatched. The CDR3 has 20 amino acids. The CDR3 is CASSATVGGGQGSMVDEQFF. The CDR3 DNA reads TGTGCCAGCAGCGCTACCGTAGGGGGGGGACAGGGTTCGATGGTTGACGAGCAGTTCTTC. Together with reference TRBV9 and TRBJ2-1, the CDR3 gives the full variable domain: DSGVTQTPKHLITATGQRVTLRCSPRSGDLSVYWYQQSLDQGLQFLIQYYNGEERAKGNILERFSAQQFPDLHSELNLSSLELGDSALYFCASSATVGGGQGSMVDEQFFGPGTRLTVL.

The rearrangement joins TRBV28 to TRBJ2-1, with D perhaps TRBD1 (7 bases). In germline, CDR1 is MDHEN, CDR2 SYDVKM. This CDR3 contains 17 residues. Trimming took off 7 bases at V and 6 bases at J, with 25 bases between the two ends. In DNA form, the CDR3 reads TGTGCCAGCACTGAAGGGGGCGCGACGGAGGGGTTCAATGAGCAGTTCTTC. Translated, it gives CASTEGGATEGFNEQFF.

This clonotype was seen ten or more times. V is TRBV30 and J is TRBJ2-5; no clear D. V lost 4 bases to trimming and J lost 1 base, with 10 bases between them. Germline CDR1 is GTSNPN and CDR2 is SVGIG (reference sequence). The CDR3 runs to 13 residues. The CDR3 sequence: CAWKSSAQETQYF. The CDR3 coding sequence is TGTGCCTGGAAGAGCAGCGCCCAAGAGACCCAGTACTTC.

This clonotype was picked up many times. This chain joins TRBV5-1 and TRBJ2-7; D possibly uses TRBD1 or TRBD2 (5 bases each). The CDR3 is 18 amino acids. From germline, CDR1 is SGHRS and CDR2 YFSETQ. The V and J ends lost 4 bases and 0 bases respectively, with 23 bases between them. CDR3 residues: CASSRAASPPGPSYEQYF. The DNA of the CDR3 is TGCGCCAGCAGCCGGGCGGCGTCTCCGCCGGGGCCCTCCTACGAGCAGTACTTC. Full variable domain (outside the CDR3, taken from reference TRBV5-1 and TRBJ2-7): KAGVTQTPRYLIKTRGQQVTLSCSPISGHRSVSWYQQTPGQGLQFLFEYFSETQRNKGNFPGRFSGRQFSNSRSEMNVSTLELGDSALYLCASSRAASPPGPSYEQYFGPGTRLTVT.

This chain connects TRBV19 to TRBJ2-7; TRBD1 agrees at 11 bases. Losses at the gene ends were 4 bases for V and 2 bases for J; bases not matched to a gene: 7. CDR3 length: 16 amino acids. Germline lookup yields CDR1 LNHDA and CDR2 SQIVND (reference sequence). CDR3 bases: TGTGCCAGTAGTACTCTCCCGGGACAGGGGGCCTACGAGCAGTACTTC. Amino acid sequence: CASSTLPGQGAYEQYF.